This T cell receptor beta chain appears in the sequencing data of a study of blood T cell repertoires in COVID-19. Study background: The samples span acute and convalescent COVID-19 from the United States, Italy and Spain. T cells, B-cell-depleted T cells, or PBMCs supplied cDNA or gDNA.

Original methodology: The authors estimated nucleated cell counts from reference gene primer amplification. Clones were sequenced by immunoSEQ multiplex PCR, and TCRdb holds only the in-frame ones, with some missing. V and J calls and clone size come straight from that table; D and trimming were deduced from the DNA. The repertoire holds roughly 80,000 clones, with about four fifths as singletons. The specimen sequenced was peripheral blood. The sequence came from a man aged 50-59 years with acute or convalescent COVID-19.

CDR3 in DNA: TGCGCCAGCAGCCAATCGAGGGGGACAGATACGCAGTATTTT. Encoded protein: CASSQSRGTDTQYF. The chain uses TRBV4-1 and TRBJ2-3, with a possible D match to TRBD1 (6 bases). Germline CDR1 MGHRA, CDR2 YSYEKL. The CDR3 has 14 amino acids. V was trimmed by 2 bases and J by 3 bases, leaving 9 bases between them.